These T cell receptor beta chains were read from a single sample in a study of blood T cells in healthy people across ages. TCRdb used MiXCR to reprocess the 5' RACE reads, holding one entry per CDR3 protein. The sample lists hundreds of thousands of distinct CDR3 sequences; approximately 60% were seen once. Sequences were obtained from blood. The receptors derive from a man aged 40-49 years in good health. The CDR3 runs from the conserved cysteine through the conserved F or W. Each record gives: D gene, clone size, J gene, V gene, CDR3 DNA, CDR3 protein. A D gene is named only where the DNA matches it firmly. Size values are once, few and many counts, or a class for expanded clones, and some rows have none.

D: TRBD1; size: once; J: TRBJ1-1; V: TRBV5-1; DNA: TGCGCCAGCAGCCTAGGACAGGCCATGAACACTGAAGCTTTCTTT; CDR3: CASSLGQAMNTEAFF
D: TRBD1; size: NA; J: TRBJ1-1; V: TRBV3-1; DNA: TGTGCCAGCAGCCAAGGGACAGGGGGCGTCAACACTGAAGCTTTCTTT; CDR3: CASSQGTGGVNTEAFF
D: NA; size: many; J: TRBJ2-5; V: TRBV12-3/TRBV12-4; DNA: TGTGCCAGCAGTCCCGGGCCCAGTACTGAAGAGACCCAGTACTTC; CDR3: CASSPGPSTEETQYF
D: TRBD1; size: NA; J: TRBJ2-3; V: TRBV15; DNA: TGTGCCACCAGCAGAGATCCCTCGACAGGGGGCAAATTCACAGATACGCAGTATTTT; CDR3: CATSRDPSTGGKFTDTQYF
D: TRBD2; size: once; J: TRBJ2-1; V: TRBV9; DNA: TGTGCCAGCAGCGTACTAGGATTAGCGGGAGCCCCCAAGTTTGAGCAGTTCTTC; CDR3: CASSVLGLAGAPKFEQFF
D: NA; size: NA; J: TRBJ2-5; V: TRBV6-5; DNA: TGTGCCAGCAGTTACTCGGGGCAGGGATTTACTCAAGAGACCCAGTACTTC; CDR3: CASSYSGQGFTQETQYF
D: TRBD2; size: NA; J: TRBJ2-3; V: TRBV10-3; DNA: TGTGCCATCACTAGCGGGAGTGGCGATACGCAGTATTTT; CDR3: CAITSGSGDTQYF
D: TRBD1; size: few; J: TRBJ2-7; V: TRBV20-1; DNA: TGCAGTGTTCTTAACAGGGGGCGAACCCCCTACGAGCAGTACTTC; CDR3: CSVLNRGRTPYEQYF
D: NA; size: NA; J: TRBJ2-5; V: TRBV18; DNA: TGTGCCAGCTCCAAGACAGACGTGGACGGAGAGACCCAGTACTTC; CDR3: CASSKTDVDGETQYF
D: TRBD2; size: many; J: TRBJ2-3; V: TRBV6-4; DNA: TGTGCCAGCAGTGTGCTAGCGGGGGCAGATACGCAGTATTTT; CDR3: CASSVLAGADTQYF
D: NA; size: once; J: TRBJ2-3; V: TRBV7-9; DNA: TGTGCCAGCAGCTCCGCAGAAGATACGCAGTATTTT; CDR3: CASSSAEDTQYF
D: TRBD2; size: NA; J: TRBJ2-2; V: TRBV6-6; DNA: TGTGCCAGCAGTTTATTGGGGGGGGACACCGGGGAGCTGTTTTTT; CDR3: CASSLLGGDTGELFF
D: TRBD2; size: many; J: TRBJ2-5; V: TRBV5-1; DNA: TGCGCCAGCAATCCCACTAGCGGGGGCCGGGAGACCCAGTACTTC; CDR3: CASNPTSGGRETQYF
D: TRBD1; size: NA; J: TRBJ1-2; V: TRBV12-3/TRBV12-4; DNA: TGTGCCAGCAGTTTGGAGGGGGCTGACTATGGCTACACCTTC; CDR3: CASSLEGADYGYTF
D: TRBD1; size: few; J: TRBJ2-6; V: TRBV27; DNA: TGTGCCAGCAGTATCACACCAGGGGGCTCTGGGGCCAACGTCCTGACTTTC; CDR3: CASSITPGGSGANVLTF
D: NA; size: few; J: TRBJ2-5; V: TRBV7-9; DNA: TGTGCCAGCAGCTTATTGCAGTCCAAAGAGACCCAGTACTTC; CDR3: CASSLLQSKETQYF
D: NA; size: NA; J: TRBJ2-7; V: TRBV7-2; DNA: TGTGCCAGCAGCTTCGAGGGGTCCGGCGAGCAGTACTTC; CDR3: CASSFEGSGEQYF
D: TRBD2; size: NA; J: TRBJ2-7; V: TRBV5-1; DNA: TGCGCCAGCAGCTTGTCTCTAGCGGGAGGAACCTACGAGCAGTACTTC; CDR3: CASSLSLAGGTYEQYF
D: NA; size: NA; J: TRBJ1-5; V: TRBV12-3/TRBV12-4; DNA: TGTGCCAGCAGTTTAGCCGAGGGGCTCGGTCAGCCCCAGCATTTT; CDR3: CASSLAEGLGQPQHF
D: NA; size: few; J: TRBJ1-1; V: TRBV7-3; DNA: TGTGCCAGCAGCTTACGGGGGCCCCGGGACAAAGATATGAACACTGAAGCTTTCTTT; CDR3: CASSLRGPRDKDMNTEAFF
D: NA; size: few; J: TRBJ1-5; V: TRBV2; DNA: TGTGCCAGCAGGCCCGACAGTTATAGCAATCAGCCCCAGCATTTT; CDR3: CASRPDSYSNQPQHF
D: TRBD1; size: NA; J: TRBJ1-2; V: TRBV6-2/TRBV6-3; DNA: TGTGCCAGCAGTTACCAGAGGACAGGGGACTATGGCTACACCTTC; CDR3: CASSYQRTGDYGYTF
D: NA; size: NA; J: TRBJ2-7; V: TRBV28; DNA: TGTGCCAGCAGTTCACCGGGACACCCTAACTCCTACGAGCAGTACTTC; CDR3: CASSSPGHPNSYEQYF
D: TRBD1; size: NA; J: TRBJ2-7; V: TRBV28; DNA: TGTGCCAGCAGTTATCCTCCGACAGGGGCCTACGAGCAGTACTTC; CDR3: CASSYPPTGAYEQYF
D: NA; size: NA; J: TRBJ1-2; V: TRBV20-1; DNA: TGCAGTGCTAGGCAAGCTAACTATGGCTACACCTTC; CDR3: CSARQANYGYTF
D: TRBD2; size: few; J: TRBJ2-1; V: TRBV28; DNA: TGTGCCACCCTCGGGGGGGCCTGGGCCTACAATGAGCAGTTCTTC; CDR3: CATLGGAWAYNEQFF
D: TRBD2; size: NA; J: TRBJ2-1; V: TRBV20-1; DNA: TGCAGTGCCACCACCTTCGAGCGGGAGTTCGGTGAGCAGTTCTTC; CDR3: CSATTFEREFGEQFF
D: NA; size: NA; J: TRBJ1-4; V: TRBV20-1; DNA: TGCAGTGCCCCCTCCACCCCAGGGGAGGTCGGAAAACTGTTTTTT; CDR3: CSAPSTPGEVGKLFF